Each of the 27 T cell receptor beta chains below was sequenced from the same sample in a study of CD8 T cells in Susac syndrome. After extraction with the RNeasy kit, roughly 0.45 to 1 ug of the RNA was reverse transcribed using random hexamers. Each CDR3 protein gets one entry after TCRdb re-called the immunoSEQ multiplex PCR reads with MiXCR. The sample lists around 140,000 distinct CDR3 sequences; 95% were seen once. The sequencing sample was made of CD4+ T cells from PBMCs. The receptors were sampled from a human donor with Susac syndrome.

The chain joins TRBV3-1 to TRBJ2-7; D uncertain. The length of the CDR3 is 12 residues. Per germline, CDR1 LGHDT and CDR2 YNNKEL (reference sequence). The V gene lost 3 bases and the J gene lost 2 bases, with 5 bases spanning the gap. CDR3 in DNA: TGTGCCAGCAGCCACACGCCCTACGAGCAGTACTTC. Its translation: CASSHTPYEQYF.

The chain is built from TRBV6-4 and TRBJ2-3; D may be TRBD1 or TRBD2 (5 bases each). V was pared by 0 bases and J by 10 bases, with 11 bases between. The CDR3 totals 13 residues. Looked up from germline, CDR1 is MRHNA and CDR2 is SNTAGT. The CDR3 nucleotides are TGTGCCAGCAGTGACTCGACGGTGGGACCGCAGTATTTT. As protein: CASSDSTVGPQYF.

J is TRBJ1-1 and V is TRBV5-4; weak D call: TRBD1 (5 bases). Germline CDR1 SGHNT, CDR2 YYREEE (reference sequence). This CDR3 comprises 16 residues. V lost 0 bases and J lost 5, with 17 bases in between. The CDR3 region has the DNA TGTGCCAGCAGCTTGGCCGGGGGTCTATTGGTGACTGAAGCTTTCTTT. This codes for CASSLAGGLLVTEAFF.

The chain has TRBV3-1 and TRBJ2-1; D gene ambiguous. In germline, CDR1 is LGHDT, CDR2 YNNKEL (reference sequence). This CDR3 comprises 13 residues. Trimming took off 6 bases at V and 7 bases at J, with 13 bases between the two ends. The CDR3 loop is CASSQTLSNEQFF. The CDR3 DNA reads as TGTGCCAGCAGTCAGACCCTTTCTAATGAGCAGTTCTTC.

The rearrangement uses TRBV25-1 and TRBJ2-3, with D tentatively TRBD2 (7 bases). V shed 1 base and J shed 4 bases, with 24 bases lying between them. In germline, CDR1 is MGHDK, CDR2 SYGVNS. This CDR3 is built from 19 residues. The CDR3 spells CASSEFGRGGRVPSDTQYF. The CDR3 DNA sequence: TGTGCCAGCAGTGAATTTGGGAGGGGGGGCCGTGTCCCCTCAGATACGCAGTATTTT.

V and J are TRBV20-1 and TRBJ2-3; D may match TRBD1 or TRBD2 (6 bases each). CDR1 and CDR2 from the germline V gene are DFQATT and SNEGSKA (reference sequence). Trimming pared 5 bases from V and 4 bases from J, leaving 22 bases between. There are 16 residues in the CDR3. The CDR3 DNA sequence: TGCAGTGCTGGAGGGGGTGCGGGTAGATTCTCAGATACGCAGTATTTT. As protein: CSAGGGAGRFSDTQYF.

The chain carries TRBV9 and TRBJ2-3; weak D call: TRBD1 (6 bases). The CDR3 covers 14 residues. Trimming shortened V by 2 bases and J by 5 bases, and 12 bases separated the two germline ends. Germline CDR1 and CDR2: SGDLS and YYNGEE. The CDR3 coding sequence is TGTGCCAGCAGCGTCGCAGGACAGCGAGATACGCAGTATTTT. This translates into CASSVAGQRDTQYF. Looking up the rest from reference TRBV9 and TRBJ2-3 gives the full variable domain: DSGVTQTPKHLITATGQRVTLRCSPRSGDLSVYWYQQSLDQGLQFLIQYYNGEERAKGNILERFSAQQFPDLHSELNLSSLELGDSALYFCASSVAGQRDTQYFGPGTRLTVL.

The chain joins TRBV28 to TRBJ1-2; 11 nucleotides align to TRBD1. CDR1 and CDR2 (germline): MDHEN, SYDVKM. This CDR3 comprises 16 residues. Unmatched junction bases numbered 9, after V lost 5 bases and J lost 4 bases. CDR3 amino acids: CASSADRGRRGYGYTF. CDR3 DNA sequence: TGTGCCAGCAGTGCGGACAGGGGGCGACGGGGCTATGGCTACACCTTC.

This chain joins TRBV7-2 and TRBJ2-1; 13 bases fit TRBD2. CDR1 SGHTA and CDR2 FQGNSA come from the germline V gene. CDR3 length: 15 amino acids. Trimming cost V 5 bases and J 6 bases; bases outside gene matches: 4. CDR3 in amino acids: CASSDRTSGGNEQFF. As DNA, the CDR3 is TGTGCCAGCAGCGATCGGACTAGCGGGGGCAATGAGCAGTTCTTC.

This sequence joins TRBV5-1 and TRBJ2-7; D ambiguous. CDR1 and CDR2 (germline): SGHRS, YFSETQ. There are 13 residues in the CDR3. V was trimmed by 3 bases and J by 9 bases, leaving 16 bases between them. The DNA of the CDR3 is TGCGCCAGCAGCTCAGATCTGGGGAATGGGCAGTACTTC. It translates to CASSSDLGNGQYF.

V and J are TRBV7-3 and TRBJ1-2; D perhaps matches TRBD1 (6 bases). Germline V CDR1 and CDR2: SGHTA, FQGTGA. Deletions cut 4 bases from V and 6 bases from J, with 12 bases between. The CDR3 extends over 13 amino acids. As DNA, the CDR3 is TGTGCCAGCAGCTCTACAGGGTTCGATGGCTACACCTTC. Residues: CASSSTGFDGYTF.

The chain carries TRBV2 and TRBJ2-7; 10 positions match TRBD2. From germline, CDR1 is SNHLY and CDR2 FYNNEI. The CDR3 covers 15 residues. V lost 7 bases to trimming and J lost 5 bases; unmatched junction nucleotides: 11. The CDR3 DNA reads TGTGCCAGCATCTTTGAGATAGCGGGGGGAAACGAGCAGTACTTC. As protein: CASIFEIAGGNEQYF.

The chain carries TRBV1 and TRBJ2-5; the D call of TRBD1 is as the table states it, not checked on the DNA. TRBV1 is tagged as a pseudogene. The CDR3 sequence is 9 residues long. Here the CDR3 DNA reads TGCACCTCAGGGGAGACCCAGTACTTC. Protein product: CTSGETQYF.

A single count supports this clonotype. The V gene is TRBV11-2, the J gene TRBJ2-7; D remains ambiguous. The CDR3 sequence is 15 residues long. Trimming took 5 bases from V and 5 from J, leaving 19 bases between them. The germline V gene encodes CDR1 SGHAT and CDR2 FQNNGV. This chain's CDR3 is CASSPATDPRNEQYF. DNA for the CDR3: TGTGCCAGCAGCCCTGCGACCGATCCCCGCAACGAGCAGTACTTC.

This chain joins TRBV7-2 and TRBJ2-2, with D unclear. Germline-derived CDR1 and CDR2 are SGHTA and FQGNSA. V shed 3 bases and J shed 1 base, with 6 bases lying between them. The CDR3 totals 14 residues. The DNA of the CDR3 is TGTGCCAGCAGCTTCCTTGGGAACACCGGGGAGCTGTTTTTT. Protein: CASSFLGNTGELFF.

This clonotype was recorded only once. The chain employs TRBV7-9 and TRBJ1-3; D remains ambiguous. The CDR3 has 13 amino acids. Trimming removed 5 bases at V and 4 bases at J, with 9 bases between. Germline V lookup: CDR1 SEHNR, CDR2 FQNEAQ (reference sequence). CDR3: CASSQTIGNTIYF. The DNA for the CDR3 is TGTGCCAGCAGCCAAACAATAGGAAACACCATATATTTT.

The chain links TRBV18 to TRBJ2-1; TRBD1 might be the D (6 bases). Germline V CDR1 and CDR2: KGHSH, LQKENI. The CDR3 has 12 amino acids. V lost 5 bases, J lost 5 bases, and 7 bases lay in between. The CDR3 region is CASSNRDNEQFF. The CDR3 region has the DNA TGTGCCAGCTCAAACAGGGACAATGAGCAGTTCTTC.

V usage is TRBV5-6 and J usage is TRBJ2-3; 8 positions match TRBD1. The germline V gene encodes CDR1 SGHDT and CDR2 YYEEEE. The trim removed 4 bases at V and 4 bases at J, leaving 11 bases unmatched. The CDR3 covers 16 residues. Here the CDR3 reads CASSPETGVGSDTQYF. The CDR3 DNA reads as TGTGCCAGCAGCCCGGAGACAGGGGTAGGGTCAGATACGCAGTATTTT.

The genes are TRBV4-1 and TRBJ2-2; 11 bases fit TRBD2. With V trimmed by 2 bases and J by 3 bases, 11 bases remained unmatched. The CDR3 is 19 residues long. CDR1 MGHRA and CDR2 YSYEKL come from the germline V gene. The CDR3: CASSQRFLAGGLYTGELFF. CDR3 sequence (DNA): TGCGCCAGCAGCCAACGTTTCCTAGCGGGAGGCCTGTACACCGGGGAGCTGTTTTTT.

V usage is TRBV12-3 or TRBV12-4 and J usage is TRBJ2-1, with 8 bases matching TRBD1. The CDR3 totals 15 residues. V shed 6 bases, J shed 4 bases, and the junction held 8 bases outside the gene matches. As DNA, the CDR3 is TGTGCCAGCAGCCCGACAGGGGAGTCGTACAATGAGCAGTTCTTC. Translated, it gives CASSPTGESYNEQFF.

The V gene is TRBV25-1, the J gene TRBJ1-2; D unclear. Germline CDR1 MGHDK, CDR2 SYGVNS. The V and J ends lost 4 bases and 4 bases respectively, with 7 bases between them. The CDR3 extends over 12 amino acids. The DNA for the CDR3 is TGTGCCAGCAGTGGCAGTGTCTATGGCTACACCTTC. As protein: CASSGSVYGYTF.

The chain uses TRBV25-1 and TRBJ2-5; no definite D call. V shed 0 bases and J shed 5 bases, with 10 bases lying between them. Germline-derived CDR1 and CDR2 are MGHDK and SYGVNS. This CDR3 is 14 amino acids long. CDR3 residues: CASSEYGFAETQYF. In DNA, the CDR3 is TGTGCCAGCAGTGAATACGGGTTCGCGGAGACCCAGTACTTC.

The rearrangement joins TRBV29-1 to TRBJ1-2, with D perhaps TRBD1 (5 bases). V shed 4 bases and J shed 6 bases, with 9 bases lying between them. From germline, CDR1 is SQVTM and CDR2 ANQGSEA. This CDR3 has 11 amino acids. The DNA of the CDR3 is TGCAGCGTTGGGGGGAGCAATGGCTACACCTTC. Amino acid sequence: CSVGGSNGYTF. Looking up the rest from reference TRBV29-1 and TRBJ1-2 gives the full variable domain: SAVISQKPSRDICQRGTSLTIQCQVDSQVTMMFWYRQQPGQSLTLIATANQGSEATYESGFVIDKFPISRPNLTFSTLTVSNMSPEDSSIYLCSVGGSNGYTFGSGTRLTVV.

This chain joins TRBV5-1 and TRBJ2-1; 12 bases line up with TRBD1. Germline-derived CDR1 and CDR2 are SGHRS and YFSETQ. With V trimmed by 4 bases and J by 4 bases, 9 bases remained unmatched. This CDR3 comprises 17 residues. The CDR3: CASSPKRDRGRYNEQFF. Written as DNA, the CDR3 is TGCGCCAGCAGCCCCAAACGGGACAGGGGGCGATACAATGAGCAGTTCTTC.

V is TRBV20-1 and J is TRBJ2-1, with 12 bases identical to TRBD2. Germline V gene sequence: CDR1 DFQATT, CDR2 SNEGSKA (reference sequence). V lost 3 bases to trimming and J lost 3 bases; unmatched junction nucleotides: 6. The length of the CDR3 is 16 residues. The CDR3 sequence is CSARATSGGLYNEQFF. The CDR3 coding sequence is TGCAGTGCTAGGGCGACTAGCGGGGGACTCTACAATGAGCAGTTCTTC.

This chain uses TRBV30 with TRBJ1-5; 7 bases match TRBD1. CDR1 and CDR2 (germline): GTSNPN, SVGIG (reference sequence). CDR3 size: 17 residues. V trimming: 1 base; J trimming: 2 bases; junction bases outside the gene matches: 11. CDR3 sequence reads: CAWSEQRGPDGNQPQHF. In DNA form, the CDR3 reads TGTGCCTGGAGTGAGCAGAGGGGGCCGGATGGCAATCAGCCCCAGCATTTT.

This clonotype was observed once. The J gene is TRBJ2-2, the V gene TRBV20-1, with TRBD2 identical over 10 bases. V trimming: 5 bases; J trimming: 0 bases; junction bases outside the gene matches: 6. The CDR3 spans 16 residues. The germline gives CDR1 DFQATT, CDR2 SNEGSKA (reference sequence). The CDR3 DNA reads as TGCAGTGCTCCGAAAGCGGGAGGGTCGAACACCGGGGAGCTGTTTTTT. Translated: CSAPKAGGSNTGELFF.